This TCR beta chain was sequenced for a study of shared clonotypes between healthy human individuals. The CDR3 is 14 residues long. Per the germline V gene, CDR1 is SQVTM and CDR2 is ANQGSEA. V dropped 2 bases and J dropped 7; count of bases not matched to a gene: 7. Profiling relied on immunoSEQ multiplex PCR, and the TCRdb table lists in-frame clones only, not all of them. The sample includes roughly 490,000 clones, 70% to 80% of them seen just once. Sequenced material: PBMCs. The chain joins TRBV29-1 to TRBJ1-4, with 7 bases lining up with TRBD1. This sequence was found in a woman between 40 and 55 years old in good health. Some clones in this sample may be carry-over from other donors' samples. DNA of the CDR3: TGCAGCGTTGAAAGAGGGGGCCTTGGTGAAAAACTGTTTTTT. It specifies CSVERGGLGEKLFF.